A selection of T cell receptor beta chains follows, all from one sample in a study of vaccination effects on CD4 cells after COVID-19. Here immunoSEQ multiplex PCR was the method, and the copy in TCRdb shows in-frame clones only, minus some. This table holds approximately 25,000 clones, 55% to 75% found once. Their specific antigens are unknown. This specimen was CD4+ T cells from PBMCs cultured with SARS-CoV-2 spike peptides, taken before COVID-19 vaccination. The receptors come from a human donor who received a COVID-19 vaccine. Both conserved end residues are part of each CDR3.

>TRBJ1-5|TRBV7-5
CVRSFRGQGNQPQHF
>TRBJ2-5|TRBV6-1
CASSERGLKETQYF
>TRBJ1-5|TRBV3-1/TRBV3-2
CASSQGGFDQPQHF
>TRBJ2-2|TRBV30
CAWSVQGMDTGELFF
>TRBJ2-1|TRBV10-3
CAISQSWGLAGGSEQFF
>TRBJ2-1|TRBV19
CASSLRGGQFF
>TRBJ1-6|TRBV14
CASSQSSGGLSPLHF
>TRBJ2-5|TRBV7-7
CASTKRTGETQYF
>TRBJ2-1|TRBV10-3
CAILSSESYNEQFF
>TRBJ2-7|TRBV15
CATSRDPGGYYEQYF
>TRBJ2-7|TRBV11-2
CASSLGNGPSYEQYF
>TRBJ1-4|TRBV7-9
CASSPRATNKKLFF
>TRBJ2-1|TRBV30
CAWRDLNEQFF
>TRBJ1-3|TRBV4-1
CASSQSGQSGNTIYF
>TRBJ1-1|TRBV5-1
CASSLQGGGTEAFF
>TRBJ1-2|TRBV6-5
CASSYSTMGVYGYTF
>TRBJ2-3|TRBV29-1
CSVEVGTGYTDTQYF
>TRBJ1-2|TRBV14
CASTSTGGYGYTF
>TRBJ1-6|TRBV7-9
CASSLVGSGQGYSPLHF
>TRBJ2-2|TRBV3-1/TRBV3-2
CASSQVRENTGELFF
>TRBJ1-1|TRBV21-1
CASTGSRPEAFF
>TRBJ1-1|TRBV11-3
CASSLSGNTEAFF